A selection of T cell receptor beta chains follows, all from one sample in a study of CD8 T cells in ankylosing spondylitis. TCRdb ran MiXCR on the 5' RACE reads and lists one entry per CDR3 protein. The profile covers more than 650,000 distinct CDR3 sequences, with about an eighth appearing a single time and roughly 0.51% taken by the ten largest. Sequenced material: blood, either unsorted or a sorted T cell fraction (not recorded which). All receptors derive from a male donor with ankylosing spondylitis. Each CDR3 is given with its conserved first and last residue. D genes are given only for firm matches. Clone size appears in some rows only: once, few, many, or a class for an expanded clone.

>TRBJ2-3|.|TRBV7-2|.
CASSSVGGTDTQYF
TGTGCCAGCAGCTCCGTTGGGGGCACAGATACGCAGTATTTT
>TRBJ2-7|few|TRBV10-3|.
CAISESPPLGAYEQYF
TGTGCCATCAGTGAGTCCCCCCCATTGGGAGCTTACGAGCAGTACTTC
>TRBJ2-7|many|TRBV3-1|.
CASSPGGYYEQYF
TGTGCCAGCAGTCCGGGGGGCTACTACGAGCAGTACTTC
>TRBJ1-1|many|TRBV7-9|TRBD1
CASSLGTGYGAFF
TGTGCCAGCAGCTTAGGGACAGGGTACGGAGCTTTCTTT
>TRBJ2-3|few|TRBV5-1|TRBD2
CASSLRLAGGHGTDTQYF
TGCGCCAGCAGCCTCAGACTAGCGGGGGGGCATGGCACAGATACGCAGTATTTT
>TRBJ1-6|few|TRBV6-1|TRBD1
CATPDRVSSPLHF
TGTGCCACCCCGGACAGGGTGAGTTCACCCCTCCACTTT
>TRBJ1-1|few|TRBV18|TRBD1
CASSPYRDSRASSSEAFF
TGTGCCAGCTCACCATATCGGGACAGCCGTGCCAGTTCTTCTGAAGCTTTCTTT
>TRBJ1-4|.|TRBV7-9|.
CASSSDRGMEKLFF
TGTGCCAGCAGCTCGGACCGGGGGATGGAAAAACTGTTTTTT
>TRBJ2-7|many|TRBV5-1|.
CASTDGSSYEQYF
TGCGCCAGCACGGACGGGAGCTCCTACGAGCAGTACTTC
>TRBJ2-7|few|TRBV27|.
CASREAVWGYEQYF
TGTGCCAGCAGAGAAGCGGTGTGGGGTTACGAGCAGTACTTC
>TRBJ1-5|.|TRBV20-1|.
CSAPLRGDQIGQPQHF
TGCAGTGCTCCCCTTCGTGGGGACCAGATAGGTCAGCCCCAGCATTTT
>TRBJ2-7|.|TRBV6-4|.
CASSDSNETAISYEQYF
TGTGCCAGCAGTGACTCGAACGAGACGGCAATCTCCTACGAGCAGTACTTC
>TRBJ2-2|.|TRBV6-2/TRBV6-3|TRBD2
CASRTSHRELFF
TGTGCCAGCAGGACTAGCCATCGGGAGCTGTTTTTT
>TRBJ1-1|.|TRBV20-1|.
CSARIAGPNTEAFF
TGCAGTGCTAGAATAGCGGGGCCGAACACTGAAGCTTTCTTT
>TRBJ1-2|.|TRBV10-3|.
CAISAGTTYGYTF
TGTGCCATCAGCGCCGGGACGACTTATGGCTACACCTTC
>TRBJ1-2|few|TRBV12-3/TRBV12-4|TRBD1
CASKETGKGYTF
TGTGCCAGCAAGGAGACAGGGAAGGGCTACACCTTC
>TRBJ2-2|few|TRBV24-1|TRBD1
CATSAGQGTGELFF
TGTGCCACCAGTGCGGGACAGGGGACCGGGGAGCTGTTTTTT
>TRBJ1-2|many|TRBV12-3/TRBV12-4|.
CASSLWGVFYYGYTF
TGTGCCAGCAGTTTATGGGGGGTTTTTTACTATGGCTACACCTTC
>TRBJ2-1|many|TRBV7-9|TRBD2
CASSLSLAGAVNEQFF
TGTGCCAGCAGCTTATCACTAGCGGGGGCCGTAAATGAGCAGTTCTTC
>TRBJ1-2|.|TRBV29-1|TRBD1
CSVGQGGDGYTF
TGCAGCGTCGGACAGGGAGGAGATGGCTACACCTTC
>TRBJ1-2|few|TRBV20-1|TRBD1
CSVPTGGLLKGYTF
TGCAGTGTCCCGACAGGGGGACTTCTTAAGGGCTACACCTTC
>TRBJ2-1|many|TRBV7-3|TRBD2
CASSLRGGAESEQFF
TGTGCCAGCAGCTTACGCGGGGGGGCCGAATCTGAGCAGTTCTTC
>TRBJ1-5|few|TRBV5-1|.
CASSLGGEYNQPQHF
TGCGCCAGCAGCTTAGGTGGGGAGTACAATCAGCCCCAGCATTTT
>TRBJ2-1|few|TRBV15|.
CATSRDVLQTYNEQFF
TGTGCCACCAGCAGAGATGTACTTCAAACCTACAATGAGCAGTTCTTC
>TRBJ1-2|.|TRBV6-5|.
CASSSRDRTFYGYTF
TGTGCCAGCAGTTCGCGCGACCGTACTTTCTATGGCTACACCTTC
>TRBJ1-4|many|TRBV20-1|.
CSAEQGSTNEKLFF
TGCAGTGCCGAACAGGGTTCCACTAATGAAAAACTGTTTTTT
>TRBJ2-3|few|TRBV29-1|TRBD2
CSVAPAGVTDTQYF
TGCAGCGTGGCCCCAGCGGGGGTCACAGATACGCAGTATTTT